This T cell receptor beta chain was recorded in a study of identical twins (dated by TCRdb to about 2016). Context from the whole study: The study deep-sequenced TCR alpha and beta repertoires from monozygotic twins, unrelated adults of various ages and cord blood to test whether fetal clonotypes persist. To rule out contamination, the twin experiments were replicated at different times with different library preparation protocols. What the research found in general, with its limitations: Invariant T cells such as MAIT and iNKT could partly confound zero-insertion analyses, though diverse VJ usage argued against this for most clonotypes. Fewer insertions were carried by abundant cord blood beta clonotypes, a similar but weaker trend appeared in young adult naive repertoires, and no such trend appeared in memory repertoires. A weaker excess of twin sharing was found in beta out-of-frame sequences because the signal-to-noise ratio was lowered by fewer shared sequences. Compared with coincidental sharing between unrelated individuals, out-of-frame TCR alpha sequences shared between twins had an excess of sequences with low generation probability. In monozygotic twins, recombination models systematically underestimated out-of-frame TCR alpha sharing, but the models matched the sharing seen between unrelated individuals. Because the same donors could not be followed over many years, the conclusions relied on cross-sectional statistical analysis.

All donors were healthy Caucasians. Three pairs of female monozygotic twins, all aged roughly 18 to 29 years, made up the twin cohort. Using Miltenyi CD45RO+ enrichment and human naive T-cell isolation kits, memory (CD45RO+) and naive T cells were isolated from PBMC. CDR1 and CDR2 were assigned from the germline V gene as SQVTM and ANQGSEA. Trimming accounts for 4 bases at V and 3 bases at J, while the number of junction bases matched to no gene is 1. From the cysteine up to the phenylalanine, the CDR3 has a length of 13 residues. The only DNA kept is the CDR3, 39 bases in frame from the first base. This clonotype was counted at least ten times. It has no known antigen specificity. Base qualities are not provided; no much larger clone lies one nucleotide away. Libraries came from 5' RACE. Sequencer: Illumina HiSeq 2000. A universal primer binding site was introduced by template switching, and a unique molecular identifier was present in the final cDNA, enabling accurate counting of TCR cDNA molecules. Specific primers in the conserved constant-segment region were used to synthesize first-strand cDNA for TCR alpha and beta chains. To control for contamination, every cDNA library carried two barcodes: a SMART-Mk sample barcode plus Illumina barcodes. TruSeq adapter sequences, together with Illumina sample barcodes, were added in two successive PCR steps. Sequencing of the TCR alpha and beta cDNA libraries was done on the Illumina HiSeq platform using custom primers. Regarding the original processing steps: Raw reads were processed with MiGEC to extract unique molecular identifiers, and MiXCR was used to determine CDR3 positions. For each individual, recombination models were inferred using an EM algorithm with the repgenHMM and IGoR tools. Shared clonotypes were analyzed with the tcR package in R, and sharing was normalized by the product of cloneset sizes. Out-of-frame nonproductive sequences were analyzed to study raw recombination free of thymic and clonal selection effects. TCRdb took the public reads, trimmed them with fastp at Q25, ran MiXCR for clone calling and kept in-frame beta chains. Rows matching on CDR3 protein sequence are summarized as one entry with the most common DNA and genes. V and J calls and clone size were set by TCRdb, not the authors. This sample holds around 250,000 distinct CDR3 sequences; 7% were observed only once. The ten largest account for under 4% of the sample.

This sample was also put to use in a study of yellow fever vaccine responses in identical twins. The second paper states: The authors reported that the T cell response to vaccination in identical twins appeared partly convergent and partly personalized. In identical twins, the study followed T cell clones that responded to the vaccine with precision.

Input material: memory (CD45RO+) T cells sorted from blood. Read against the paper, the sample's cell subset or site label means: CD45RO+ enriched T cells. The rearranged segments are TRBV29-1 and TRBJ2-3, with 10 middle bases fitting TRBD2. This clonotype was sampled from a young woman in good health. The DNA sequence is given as TGCAGCGTTGGGACTAGCGGAACAGATACGCAGTATTTT. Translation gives CSVGTSGTDTQYF.